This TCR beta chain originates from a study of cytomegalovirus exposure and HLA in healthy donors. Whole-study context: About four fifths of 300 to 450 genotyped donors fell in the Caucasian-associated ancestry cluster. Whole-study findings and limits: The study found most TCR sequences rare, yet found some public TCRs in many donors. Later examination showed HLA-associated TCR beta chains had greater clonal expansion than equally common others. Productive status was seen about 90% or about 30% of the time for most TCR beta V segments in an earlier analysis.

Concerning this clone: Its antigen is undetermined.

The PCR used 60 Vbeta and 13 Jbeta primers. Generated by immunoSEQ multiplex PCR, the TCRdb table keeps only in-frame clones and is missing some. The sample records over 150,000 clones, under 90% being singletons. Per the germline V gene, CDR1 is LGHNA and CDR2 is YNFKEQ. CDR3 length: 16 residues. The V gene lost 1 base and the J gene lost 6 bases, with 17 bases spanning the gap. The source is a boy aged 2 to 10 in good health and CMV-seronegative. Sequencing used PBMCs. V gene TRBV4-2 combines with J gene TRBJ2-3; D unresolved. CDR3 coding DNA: TGTGCCAGCAGCCAAGTTTTGAGCGCACCTATGGATACGCAGTATTTT. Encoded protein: CASSQVLSAPMDTQYF.